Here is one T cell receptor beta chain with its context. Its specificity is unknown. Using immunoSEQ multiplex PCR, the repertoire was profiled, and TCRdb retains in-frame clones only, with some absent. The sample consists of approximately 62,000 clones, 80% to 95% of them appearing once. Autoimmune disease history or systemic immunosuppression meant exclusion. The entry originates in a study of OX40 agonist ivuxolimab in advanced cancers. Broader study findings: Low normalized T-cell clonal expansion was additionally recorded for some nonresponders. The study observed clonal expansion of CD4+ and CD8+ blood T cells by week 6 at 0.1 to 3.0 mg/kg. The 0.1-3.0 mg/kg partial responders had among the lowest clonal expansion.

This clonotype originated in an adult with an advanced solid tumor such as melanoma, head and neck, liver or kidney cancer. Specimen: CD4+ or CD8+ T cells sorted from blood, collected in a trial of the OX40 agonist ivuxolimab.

The CDR3, as DNA: TGTGCCAGCTCCCTTGCGGGGCCTGAGCAGTTCTTC. Its translation is CASSLAGPEQFF. The chain couples TRBV18 to TRBJ2-1, with D possibly matching TRBD2 (6 bases). The germline gives CDR1 KGHSH, CDR2 LQKENI. The CDR3 is 12 residues long. V lost 6 bases and J 9 bases, leaving 12 bases between the germline ends.